This entry describes one T cell receptor (beta chain). The junction and the germline gene differ at one end; a read error may be behind it. TCRdb fed the PCR reads into MiXCR, producing one record per CDR3 protein. This sample has approximately 11,000 distinct CDR3 sequences, with around 48% found just once. This specimen belongs to a study of CD4 and CD8 cells across lung adenocarcinoma regions. The CDR3 consists of 14 residues. CDR1 is SGHTA and CDR2 is FQGNSA in the germline V gene. Localized lung adenocarcinoma, a non-small cell lung cancer, affected the donors. The sample comprised CD8+ T cells from the margin of a lung tumor. This TCR was sampled from a female donor with lung adenocarcinoma. The CD4 and CD8 labels of this study may be unreliable. The chain joins TRBV7-2 to TRBJ2-4; either TRBD1 or TRBD2 may fit D (5 bases each). CDR3 coding DNA: TGCGGCGGCACGGGGCCGTGGGCCAAAAACATTCAGTACTTC. Its translation: CGGTGPWAKNIQYF.